This T cell receptor (beta chain) was documented in a study of Graves' ophthalmopathy and Graves' hyperthyroidism. The authors amplified TCR beta CDR3 regions from RNA transcripts. First-round RT-PCR relied on HTBI primers, and a second-round multiplex PCR came next. TCRdb re-analysed the multiplex PCR reads in MiXCR, keeping a single row per CDR3 protein. The sample lists about 660,000 distinct CDR3 sequences; about 40% were seen once. Germline CDR1 is SEHNR and CDR2 is FQNEAQ (reference sequence). V lost 3 bases to trimming and J lost 6 bases; unmatched junction nucleotides: 6. This CDR3 comprises 14 residues.

The sample consisted of peripheral blood. The chain links TRBV7-9 to TRBJ2-5; 8 bases line up with TRBD2. This TCR came from an adult man with Graves' ophthalmopathy. The CDR3 DNA sequence: TGTGCCAGCAGCTTTGGCGGGGGGACCCAGACCCAGTACTTC. Translation: CASSFGGGTQTQYF.